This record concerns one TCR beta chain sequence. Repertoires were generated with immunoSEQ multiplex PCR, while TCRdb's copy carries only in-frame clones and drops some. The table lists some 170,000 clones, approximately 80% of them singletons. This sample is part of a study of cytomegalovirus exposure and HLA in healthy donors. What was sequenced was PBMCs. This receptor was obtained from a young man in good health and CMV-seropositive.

This CDR3 reads CASSSQGAPGNEQFF. CDR3 coding DNA: TGTGCCAGTAGTTCCCAGGGGGCCCCGGGCAATGAGCAGTTCTTC. The chain is built from TRBV19 and TRBJ2-1; the match to TRBD1 covers 8 bases. The length of the CDR3 is 15 residues. Germline CDR1 is LNHDA and CDR2 is SQIVND (reference sequence). J was trimmed by 6 bases and V by 5 bases; bases with no gene match: 9.